The 8 T cell receptor beta chains below all came from one sample that was sequenced in a study of T cell responses to AZD1222 COVID-19 vaccine. Only in-frame clones appear in the TCRdb table, and some are missing; sequencing was by immunoSEQ multiplex PCR. Here the sample table reports more than 110,000 clones. Sequencing input: peripheral blood. These receptors were obtained from an adult in good health.

The genes are TRBV7-9 and TRBJ1-2; 7 nucleotides match TRBD1. Germline loops: CDR1 SEHNR, CDR2 FQNEAQ (reference sequence). The CDR3 totals 16 residues. The V and J ends lost 1 base and 4 bases, in that order; junction bases with no gene match: 9. The CDR3 reads CASSLVLGQVGYGYTF. The CDR3, as DNA: TGTGCCAGCAGCTTAGTGCTAGGACAGGTGGGCTATGGCTACACCTTC.

V gene TRBV19 combines with J gene TRBJ1-1; no clear D. The length of the CDR3 is 15 residues. The V end was cut by 6 bases, the J end by 1 base, with 15 bases between. Germline lookup yields CDR1 LNHDA and CDR2 SQIVND (reference sequence). CDR3 bases: TGTGCCAGTAGCCGACCGACTCCTAAGAACACTGAAGCTTTCTTT. Its protein product is CASSRPTPKNTEAFF.

V usage is TRBV6-1 and J usage is TRBJ1-6; D may be TRBD1 (6 bases). The CDR3 is 15 amino acids. V lost 2 bases to trimming and J lost 7 bases, with 12 bases between them. Germline CDR1 reads MNHNS; CDR2 reads SASEGT. CDR3 sequence (DNA): TGTGCCAGCAGTGAATCTGGACAGCCGAATTCACCCCTCCACTTT. Its translation is CASSESGQPNSPLHF.

V gene TRBV3-1 (or the pseudogene TRBV3-2) combines with J gene TRBJ1-6, with D possibly TRBD1 on 6 matching bases. CDR1 and CDR2 (germline): LGHDT, YNNKEL (reference sequence). This CDR3 has 16 residues. The germline V and J ends were trimmed by 2 bases and 9 bases, with 17 bases remaining between them. The CDR3 loop is CASSQTTGTGFSPLHF. The DNA for the CDR3 is TGTGCCAGCAGCCAAACCACAGGGACCGGTTTTTCACCCCTCCACTTT.

The genes are TRBV19 and TRBJ2-7, with a weak D call TRBD2 (6 bases). The CDR3 extends over 14 amino acids. CDR1 and CDR2 from the germline V gene are LNHDA and SQIVND (reference sequence). Trimming took 1 base from V and 3 from J, leaving 10 bases between them. The chain's CDR3 is CASSIGGADYEQYF. Here the CDR3 DNA reads TGTGCCAGTAGTATAGGCGGGGCCGACTACGAGCAGTACTTC.

The genes are TRBV19 and TRBJ2-3; a weak D match, TRBD2 (5 bases). Germline lookup yields CDR1 LNHDA and CDR2 SQIVND (reference sequence). The length of the CDR3 is 16 residues. V was clipped by 3 bases and J by 6 bases, with 19 bases between them. Here the CDR3 DNA reads TGTGCCAGTAGTATGGGGAGAGTATTTCAGAAGGATACGCAGTATTTT. Amino acid sequence: CASSMGRVFQKDTQYF.

The V call is TRBV11-2, the J call TRBJ1-5; D possibly corresponds to TRBD1 (6 bases). The CDR3 consists of 15 residues. V lost 1 base and J lost 3, with 10 bases in between. The germline CDR1 and CDR2 sequences are SGHAT and FQNNGV. As DNA, the CDR3 is TGTGCCAGCAGCTTAGTAGGGGGGGCCAATCAGCCCCAGCATTTT. This encodes CASSLVGGANQPQHF.

The chain combines TRBV5-1 with TRBJ2-5; 7 bases line up with TRBD2. The CDR3 sequence is 15 residues long. The ends lost 5 bases at V and 1 base at J; junction bases unmatched: 8. Germline V gives CDR1 SGHRS, CDR2 YFSETQ. The CDR3 DNA sequence: TGCGCCAGCAGTTCAACCCCGGGGGGCCAAGAGACCCAGTACTTC. This translates into CASSSTPGGQETQYF. The variable domain in full, completed from reference TRBV5-1 and TRBJ2-5, reads KAGVTQTPRYLIKTRGQQVTLSCSPISGHRSVSWYQQTPGQGLQFLFEYFSETQRNKGNFPGRFSGRQFSNSRSEMNVSTLELGDSALYLCASSSTPGGQETQYFGPGTRLLVL.